Each of the 16 T cell receptor beta chains below was sequenced from the same sample in a study of blood T cell repertoires in COVID-19. The protocol was immunoSEQ multiplex PCR, while the TCRdb copy is restricted to in-frame clones and leaves out a portion. The sample holds roughly 38,000 clones, 81% seen once. Sequencing was carried out using peripheral blood. The receptors were sampled from a middle-aged man with active or convalescent COVID-19.

CDR3 in DNA: TGTGCCAGTAGTATGGGCAGAAACACTGAAGCTTTCTTT. Translating gives CASSMGRNTEAFF. The chain uses TRBV19 and TRBJ1-1; D unclear. CDR1 and CDR2 (germline): LNHDA, SQIVND (reference sequence). The CDR3 spans 13 residues. V lost 3 bases and J 2 bases, leaving 7 bases between the germline ends. Full variable domain (outside the CDR3, taken from reference TRBV19 and TRBJ1-1): DGGITQSPKYLFRKEGQNVTLSCEQNLNHDAMYWYRQDPGQGLRLIYYSQIVNDFQKGDIAEGYSVSREKKESFPLTVTSAQKNPTAFYLCASSMGRNTEAFFGQGTRLTVV.

The chain links TRBV6-4 to TRBJ1-4; 12 nucleotides agree with TRBD1. The V and J ends lost 2 bases and 8 bases, in that order; junction bases with no gene match: 12. The CDR3 runs 18 residues. CDR1 is MRHNA and CDR2 is SNTAGT in the germline V gene. The CDR3 nucleotides read TGTGCCAGCAGTGACGAGGGACAGGGGGCCCCAAGAGGCGAAAAACTGTTTTTT. Amino acids: CASSDEGQGAPRGEKLFF.

The chain employs TRBV28 and TRBJ1-5; 9 nucleotides match TRBD1. J gave up 5 bases and V 5 bases, and 4 bases lay outside the gene matches. Per germline, CDR1 MDHEN and CDR2 SYDVKM. This CDR3 is 14 amino acids long. CDR3 sequence (DNA): TGTGCCAGCAGTCGACAGGGGGGGCATCAGCCCCAGCATTTT. Its translation: CASSRQGGHQPQHF.

The chain joins TRBV6-6 to TRBJ1-2, with D uncertain. This CDR3 spans 15 amino acids. V was cut by 6 bases and J by 4 bases, with 18 bases left in between. The V gene's germline CDR1 is MNHNY and CDR2 SVGAGI (reference sequence). CDR3 DNA sequence: TGTGCCAGCAGCTCCCGGGTCCCCCTCGGCTATGGCTACACCTTC. It encodes CASSSRVPLGYGYTF.

A few counts support this clone. The chain employs TRBV4-2 and TRBJ2-3; 7 bases map to TRBD2. CDR1 is LGHNA and CDR2 is YNFKEQ in the germline V gene. The trim removed 5 bases at V and 2 bases at J, leaving 4 bases unmatched. This CDR3 has 14 amino acids. The CDR3 region has the DNA TGTGCCAGCAGCGGGGGAGGGGACACAGATACGCAGTATTTT. The encoded protein is CASSGGGDTDTQYF.

V and J are TRBV3-1 (or the pseudogene TRBV3-2) and TRBJ2-3, with D uncertain. CDR1 is LGHDT, CDR2 YNNKEL, per germline (reference sequence). The CDR3 has 14 amino acids. Trimming cost V 0 bases and J 3 bases, with 7 bases left between them. For the CDR3, the DNA is TGTGCCAGCAGCCAAGACTACGCGACAGATACGCAGTATTTT. Protein: CASSQDYATDTQYF.

The V gene is TRBV5-5, the J gene TRBJ2-1, with 10 nucleotides matching TRBD2. The V gene end was trimmed by 3 bases and the J gene end by 7 bases; junction bases not matched to a gene: 7. Germline V gene sequence: CDR1 SGHKS, CDR2 YYEKEE (reference sequence). There are 15 residues in the CDR3. The CDR3 reads CASSSEAGGVNEQFF. CDR3 bases: TGTGCCAGCAGCTCCGAAGCGGGAGGGGTGAATGAGCAGTTCTTC.

The genes are TRBV29-1 and TRBJ2-5; the D gene is possibly TRBD2 (6 bases). The CDR3 totals 12 residues. Germline V gene data show CDR1 as SQVTM and CDR2 as ANQGSEA. Trimming removed 7 bases from V and 5 bases from J, with 14 bases in between. The CDR3 protein is CSDPGLRETQYF. For the CDR3, the DNA is TGCAGCGACCCGGGACTGAGGGAGACCCAGTACTTC.

This chain joins TRBV5-4 and TRBJ2-2; D ambiguous. The V end lost 0 bases, the J end lost 6 bases, and 9 bases lay between the germline ends. The CDR3 is 14 residues long. Germline CDR1 reads SGHNT; CDR2 reads YYREEE (reference sequence). The CDR3 loop reads CASSLVSGSGELFF. As DNA, the CDR3 is TGTGCCAGCAGCTTGGTGTCAGGTTCCGGGGAGCTGTTTTTT.

The DNA for the CDR3 is TGTGCCAGCAGTGATAGTAAGAGCACTGAAGCTTTCTTT. It codes for CASSDSKSTEAFF. The chain joins TRBV2 to TRBJ1-1; D is unresolved. Germline V gene data show CDR1 as SNHLY and CDR2 as FYNNEI. The CDR3 spans 13 residues. V lost 3 bases and J lost 4, with 9 bases in between.

V and J are TRBV5-8 and TRBJ2-7; weak D call: TRBD1 (6 bases). V shed 0 bases and J shed 4 bases, with 17 bases lying between them. Germline loops: CDR1 SGHTS, CDR2 YDEGEE. The CDR3 sequence is 16 residues long. The CDR3 spells CASSLGPEGVGYEQYF. CDR3 sequence (DNA): TGTGCCAGCAGCTTGGGTCCCGAGGGGGTAGGGTACGAGCAGTACTTC.

The chain employs TRBV9 and TRBJ1-1; 9 nucleotides align to TRBD1. The CDR3 is 14 residues long. The V gene's germline CDR1 is SGDLS and CDR2 YYNGEE. The J segment lost 7 bases and the V segment lost 4 bases, leaving 8 bases of the junction unmatched. In DNA, the CDR3 is TGTGCCAGCAGCAAGGGGGACAGGGCACATGAAGCTTTCTTT. Protein sequence: CASSKGDRAHEAFF.

This sequence joins TRBV4-1 and TRBJ1-4; D is unresolved. The ends were cut back, 1 base at V and 4 bases at J, with 13 bases in the middle. Per the germline V gene, CDR1 is MGHRA and CDR2 is YSYEKL. The CDR3 sequence is 16 residues long. CDR3 in DNA: TGCGCCAGCAGCCAAGTAGGTCAGGATCTTAATGAAAAACTGTTTTTT. Protein product: CASSQVGQDLNEKLFF.

The V and J genes are TRBV12-5 and TRBJ2-3, with D unclear. CDR1 and CDR2 from the germline V gene are LGHNT and FRNRAP. The V gene lost 6 bases and the J gene lost 6 bases, with 13 bases spanning the gap. The CDR3 consists of 13 residues. CDR3 in DNA: TGTGCTAGTGGGACTGCTTTAATGGATACGCAGTATTTT. Protein sequence: CASGTALMDTQYF.

The V and J genes are TRBV5-1 and TRBJ2-5; 7 nucleotides align to TRBD1. Trimming took 3 bases from V and 1 from J; bases not matched to a gene: 3. The CDR3 runs to 14 residues. In germline, CDR1 is SGHRS, CDR2 YFSETQ. This chain's CDR3 is CASSSRGSQETQYF. Here the CDR3 DNA reads TGCGCCAGCAGCTCCAGGGGGTCCCAAGAGACCCAGTACTTC.

The genes are TRBV15 and TRBJ1-2; 9 bases fit TRBD1. J was trimmed by 8 bases and V by 1 base; bases with no gene match: 14. CDR3 length: 17 residues. The germline CDR1 and CDR2 sequences are LNHNV and YYDKDF (reference sequence). The CDR3 DNA follows: TGTGCCACCAGCAGAGGAGGGACAGGGTTGGCGTCGGGAGGCTACACCTTC. It translates to CATSRGGTGLASGGYTF.